Following are 2 T cell receptor beta chains from one sample sequenced in a study of blood T cell repertoires in COVID-19. Some clones are missing from TCRdb's copy, which holds only in-frame ones; the method was immunoSEQ multiplex PCR. The sample yields about 300,000 clones, around 88% seen once. The sample consisted of peripheral blood. These receptors all come from a woman aged 25-40 years who had recovered from COVID-19.

This clone occurred a few times. V gene TRBV7-6 combines with J gene TRBJ2-2; possible D gene TRBD2, 6 bases. CDR1 SGHVS and CDR2 FNYEAQ come from the germline V gene. Deletions cut 3 bases from V and 3 bases from J, with 14 bases between. The CDR3 runs 16 residues. The CDR3 coding sequence is TGTGCCAGCAGCTTCGGGGGTCGACACTACACCGGGGAGCTGTTTTTT. This codes for CASSFGGRHYTGELFF.

The chain is built from TRBV7-9 and TRBJ1-3; D is undetermined. Trimming shortened V by 0 bases and J by 0 bases, and 12 bases separated the two germline ends. Looked up from germline, CDR1 is SEHNR and CDR2 is FQNEAQ (reference sequence). CDR3 length equals 17 residues. The CDR3, as DNA: TGTGCCAGCAGCTTAGCGGCGACGGGAGTCTCTGGAAACACCATATATTTT. This gives the protein CASSLAATGVSGNTIYF.